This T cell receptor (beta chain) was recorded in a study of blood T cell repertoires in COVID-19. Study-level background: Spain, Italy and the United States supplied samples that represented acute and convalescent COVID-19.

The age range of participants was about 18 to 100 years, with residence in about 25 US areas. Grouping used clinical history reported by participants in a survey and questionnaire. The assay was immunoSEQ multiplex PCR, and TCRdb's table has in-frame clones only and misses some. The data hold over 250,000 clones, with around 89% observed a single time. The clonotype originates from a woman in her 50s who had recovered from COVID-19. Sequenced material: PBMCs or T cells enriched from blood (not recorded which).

CDR3 protein: CASSRFLSTGRTEAFF. Written as DNA, the CDR3 is TGTGCCAGCAGTCGTTTCCTATCGACAGGGCGTACTGAAGCTTTCTTT. This chain joins TRBV27 and TRBJ1-1, with 7 nucleotides matching TRBD1. There are 16 residues in the CDR3. The germline V gene has CDR1 MNHEY and CDR2 SMNVEV (reference sequence). J gave up 5 bases and V 5 bases, and 14 bases lay outside the gene matches.